The present T cell receptor beta chain was sequenced within a study of blood T cells in healthy people across ages. The V gene lost 1 base and the J gene lost 7 bases, with 10 bases spanning the gap. Germline loops: CDR1 SGHAT, CDR2 FQNNGV. The CDR3 spans 14 residues. A second about 7 to 11 cycle PCR used barcoded and J-beta primers. From the 5' RACE reads, TCRdb called clonotypes with MiXCR, one entry per CDR3 protein. The table shows 450,000 to 700,000 distinct CDR3 sequences, with about 26% occurring only once. The sample comprised blood. The chain recombines TRBV11-2 with TRBJ2-2; D gene unclear. The TCR sequence derives from a woman between 70 and 85 years old in good health. The CDR3 nucleotides read TGTGCCAGCAGCTTAGTCCCCGGCGGCGGGGAGCTGTTTTTT. As protein: CASSLVPGGGELFF.